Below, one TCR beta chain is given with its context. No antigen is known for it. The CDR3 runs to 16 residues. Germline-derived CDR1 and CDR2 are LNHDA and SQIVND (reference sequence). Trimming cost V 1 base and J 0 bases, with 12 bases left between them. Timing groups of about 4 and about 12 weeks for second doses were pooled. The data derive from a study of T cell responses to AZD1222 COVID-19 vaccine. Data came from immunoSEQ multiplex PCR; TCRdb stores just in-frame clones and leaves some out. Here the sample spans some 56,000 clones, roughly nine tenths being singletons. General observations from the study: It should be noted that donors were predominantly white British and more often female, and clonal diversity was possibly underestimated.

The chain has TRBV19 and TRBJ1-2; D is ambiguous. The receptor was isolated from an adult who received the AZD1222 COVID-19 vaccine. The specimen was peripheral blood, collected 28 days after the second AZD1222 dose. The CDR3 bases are TGTGCCAGTAGTATAGGCGGGCCCGGGCCTAACTATGGCTACACCTTC. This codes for CASSIGGPGPNYGYTF.